Below, 27 T cell receptor beta chains from the same sample are listed, as sequenced in a study of shared clonotypes between healthy human individuals. The data were produced by immunoSEQ multiplex PCR, yet TCRdb's version contains in-frame clones alone and is incomplete. This sample has approximately 640,000 clones, with roughly 70% found just once. The source material was memory CD4+ T cells sorted from blood. Stated subset: CD45RA-negative fraction. The receptors stem from a woman aged 25 to 39 in good health.

The table lists this clone with a count of one. The chain links TRBV5-1 to TRBJ2-2, with TRBD2 matching 9 bases. The CDR3 spans 17 residues. From germline, CDR1 is SGHRS and CDR2 YFSETQ. The J segment lost 5 bases and the V segment lost 7 bases, leaving 15 bases of the junction unmatched. The CDR3 nucleotides read TGCGCCAGCGCCGCAAATGGGCTAGCGGGAAGTACCGGGGAGCTGTTTTTT. Translation: CASAANGLAGSTGELFF.

The table lists this clone with a few counts. J is TRBJ2-1 and V is TRBV19, with TRBD2 identical over 12 bases. Germline V gives CDR1 LNHDA, CDR2 SQIVND (reference sequence). J gave up 6 bases and V 1 base, and 7 bases lay outside the gene matches. This CDR3 region has 17 residues. CDR3 DNA: TGTGCCAGTAGTATAGGGAGGACTAGCGGGACTGGCAATGAGCAGTTCTTC. This sequence encodes CASSIGRTSGTGNEQFF.

The chain has TRBV25-1 and TRBJ2-5; D remains unclear. The ends were cut back, 3 bases at V and 3 bases at J, with 17 bases in the middle. Germline loops: CDR1 MGHDK, CDR2 SYGVNS. CDR3 length equals 16 residues. The CDR3 loop is CASSDQGAYDEETQYF. DNA of the CDR3: TGTGCCAGCAGTGATCAAGGAGCGTACGATGAAGAGACCCAGTACTTC.

J is TRBJ1-1 and V is TRBV10-1; possibly TRBD1 for D (5 bases). The V end lost 7 bases, the J end lost 7 bases, and 19 bases lay between the germline ends. The germline CDR1 and CDR2 sequences are WNHNN and SYGVQD (reference sequence). The CDR3 is 14 residues long. CDR3 in amino acids: CASICSRDLLEAFF. In nucleotides, the CDR3 is TGCGCCAGCATCTGTTCAAGGGACCTCCTTGAAGCTTTCTTT.

The chain links TRBV27 to TRBJ1-2; D ambiguous. Trimming removed 5 bases at V and 7 bases at J, with 5 bases between. There are 10 residues in the CDR3. Germline CDR1 is MNHEY and CDR2 is SMNVEV (reference sequence). The CDR3 nucleotides read TGTGCCAGCAGTCGATTTGGCTACACCTTC. Its translation: CASSRFGYTF.

CDR3 DNA sequence: TGTGCCAGCATTAAGCGAGACGATAACTATGGCTACACCTTC. Its protein is CASIKRDDNYGYTF. This chain joins TRBV2 and TRBJ1-2; D unresolved. The V gene lost 7 bases and the J gene lost 1 base, with 13 bases spanning the gap. The germline V gene has CDR1 SNHLY and CDR2 FYNNEI. The CDR3 contains 14 residues. The full variable domain, rest sourced from reference TRBV2 and TRBJ1-2, is EPEVTQTPSHQVTQMGQEVILRCVPISNHLYFYWYRQILGQKVEFLVSFYNNEISEKSEIFDDQFSVERPDGSNFTLKIRSTKLEDSAMYFCASIKRDDNYGYTFGSGTRLTVV.

The gene calls are TRBV14 and TRBJ2-7; no reliable D call. The CDR3 extends over 14 amino acids. CDR1 and CDR2 from the germline V gene are SGHDN and FVKESK. V was shortened by 1 base and J by 6 bases, with 13 bases between the two germline ends. The CDR3 here is CASSQVSKIGEQYF. CDR3 nucleotides: TGTGCCAGCAGCCAAGTATCTAAGATCGGCGAGCAGTACTTC.

The rearrangement uses TRBV30 and TRBJ2-7; the match to TRBD1 covers 8 bases. The V gene's germline CDR1 is GTSNPN and CDR2 SVGIG (reference sequence). CDR3 length: 15 amino acids. V trimming: 3 bases; J trimming: 5 bases; junction bases outside the gene matches: 12. The CDR3 bases are TGTGCCTGGAGCGCTGGGACAGGCTATACTAACGAGCAGTACTTC. The encoded protein is CAWSAGTGYTNEQYF.

The V call is TRBV27, the J call TRBJ2-1, with 8 bases identical to TRBD2. The V segment lost 2 bases and the J segment 0 bases; nucleotides outside the gene matches: 9. Germline CDR1 is MNHEY and CDR2 is SMNVEV (reference sequence). The CDR3 loop spans 18 amino acids. Here the CDR3 DNA reads TGTGCCAGCAGTTTAAGGTTGGCGGGAGGAGCCTCCTACAATGAGCAGTTCTTC. Its translation: CASSLRLAGGASYNEQFF.

V usage is TRBV5-1 and J usage is TRBJ2-3; 10 nucleotides agree with TRBD2. In germline, CDR1 is SGHRS, CDR2 YFSETQ. The trim removed 2 bases at V and 0 bases at J, leaving 3 bases unmatched. The length of the CDR3 is 16 residues. The CDR3 sequence: CASSFASGSSTDTQYF. In DNA, the CDR3 is TGCGCCAGCAGCTTCGCTAGCGGGAGTAGCACAGATACGCAGTATTTT.

The genes are TRBV29-1 and TRBJ2-7; 13 bases agree with TRBD2. This CDR3 has 18 amino acids. Germline V gene sequence: CDR1 SQVTM, CDR2 ANQGSEA. The trim removed 5 bases at V and 0 bases at J, leaving 13 bases unmatched. The CDR3 DNA is TGCAGCGTTTGGGGTGGACTAGCGGGAGAGCGGAGCTCCTACGAGCAGTACTTC. Translating gives CSVWGGLAGERSSYEQYF.

This chain joins TRBV6-1 and TRBJ1-2; 9 bases line up with TRBD1. CDR1 and CDR2 from the germline V gene are MNHNS and SASEGT. This CDR3 has 16 residues. J gave up 4 bases and V 4 bases, and 10 bases lay outside the gene matches. The CDR3 loop reads CASSAATGGRGYGYTF. CDR3 bases: TGTGCCAGCAGTGCCGCGACAGGGGGGAGAGGCTATGGCTACACCTTC.

This clone came up a few times. The chain is built from TRBV28 and TRBJ1-2; D is perhaps TRBD1 (5 bases). Trimming stripped 6 bases from V and 8 bases from J, with 19 bases between. CDR1 is MDHEN and CDR2 is SYDVKM in the germline V gene. This CDR3 is 14 amino acids long. The CDR3 nucleotides read TGTGCCAGCAGCTTCCGGCAGGGAACGCGCGGCTACACCTTC. Protein: CASSFRQGTRGYTF.

The CDR3 protein is CASKFGLAGDHEQFF. The CDR3 DNA sequence: TGTGCCAGCAAGTTCGGTCTAGCGGGAGATCATGAGCAGTTCTTC. This chain links TRBV6-5 with TRBJ2-1; TRBD2 matches at 10 bases. The CDR3 has 15 residues. After removal of 7 bases from V and 8 bases from J, the junction contained 11 bases not matched to a gene. Germline loops: CDR1 MNHEY, CDR2 SVGAGI.

This clone was found a few times. The chain carries TRBV5-1 and TRBJ2-5, with 7 nucleotides matching TRBD1. Germline CDR1 and CDR2: SGHRS and YFSETQ. V dropped 4 bases and J dropped 3; count of bases not matched to a gene: 9. CDR3 size: 15 residues. The CDR3 protein is CASSVGTAGEETQYF. CDR3 DNA: TGCGCCAGCAGCGTCGGGACAGCCGGGGAAGAGACCCAGTACTTC.

This clone was recorded a few times. This rearrangement joins TRBV11-2 to TRBJ2-3, with D perhaps matching TRBD1 (6 bases). V was cut by 2 bases and J by 3 bases, with 12 bases left in between. Per germline, CDR1 SGHAT and CDR2 FQNNGV. The CDR3 loop spans 15 amino acids. In nucleotides, the CDR3 is TGTGCCAGCAGCTTAATGTCGGGACAAACAGATACGCAGTATTTT. As protein: CASSLMSGQTDTQYF.

The rearrangement links TRBV28 to TRBJ2-7; 7 bases are a match to TRBD2. J gave up 0 bases and V 2 bases, and 1 base lay outside the gene matches. This CDR3 is 14 amino acids long. CDR1 MDHEN and CDR2 SYDVKM come from the germline V gene. In DNA, the CDR3 is TGTGCCAGCAGTTTAGGGGGGGGCTCCTACGAGCAGTACTTC. The encoded protein is CASSLGGGSYEQYF.

This clone was detected many times. The chain is built from TRBV14 and TRBJ2-5; 8 positions match TRBD2. CDR1 is SGHDN, CDR2 FVKESK, per germline. The junction had 9 bases not matched to a gene; V was cut back by 4 bases and J by 5 bases. This CDR3 region has 15 residues. The CDR3 here is CASSRVAGTGETQYF. CDR3 DNA: TGTGCCAGCAGCCGGGTAGCGGGAACAGGGGAGACCCAGTACTTC.

The V call is TRBV28, the J call TRBJ2-3; D might be TRBD2 (5 bases). Trimming stripped 3 bases from V and 0 bases from J, with 16 bases between. The CDR3 covers 17 residues. Per the germline V gene, CDR1 is MDHEN and CDR2 is SYDVKM. CDR3 region: CASSFVLRASSTDTQYF. CDR3 nucleotide sequence: TGTGCCAGCAGTTTCGTATTGAGGGCATCTAGCACAGATACGCAGTATTTT.

This clone was seen a few times. The chain couples TRBV5-1 to TRBJ1-2, with TRBD1 matching over 10 bases. Unmatched junction bases numbered 4, after V lost 4 bases and J lost 4 bases. Germline assignment: CDR1 SGHRS and CDR2 YFSETQ. This CDR3 region has 14 residues. The CDR3 coding sequence is TGCGCCAGCAGCCTGACAGGGGGCAGCTATGGCTACACCTTC. Encoded protein: CASSLTGGSYGYTF.

This sequence joins TRBV28 and TRBJ2-5; 10 nucleotides agree with TRBD2. J was trimmed by 3 bases and V by 3 bases; bases with no gene match: 7. Germline-derived CDR1 and CDR2 are MDHEN and SYDVKM. This CDR3 region has 16 residues. This chain's CDR3 is CASSLSGLAGEETQYF. CDR3 sequence (DNA): TGTGCCAGCAGTTTGTCCGGCCTAGCGGGAGAAGAGACCCAGTACTTC.

The V and J genes are TRBV27 and TRBJ1-5, with D unclear. V gave up 2 bases and J gave up 6 bases, with 8 bases separating them. CDR1 MNHEY and CDR2 SMNVEV come from the germline V gene (reference sequence). CDR3 size: 13 residues. CDR3 residues: CASSLKGGQPQHF. The CDR3 DNA reads as TGTGCCAGCAGTTTAAAGGGCGGTCAGCCCCAGCATTTT.

This clone has a handful of counts. V gene TRBV7-2 combines with J gene TRBJ2-2; D is unresolved. Germline assignment: CDR1 SGHTA and CDR2 FQGNSA. Trimming removed 3 bases from V and 1 base from J, with 3 bases in between. CDR3 length: 13 amino acids. CDR3 sequence: CASSFGNTGELFF. The CDR3 region has the DNA TGTGCCAGCAGCTTCGGGAACACCGGGGAGCTGTTTTTT.

This clone was seen only once. This may be a read error, as it is one base from a much larger clone. The CDR3, as DNA: TGTGCCAGCAGTTTAGGGCAGAACTATGGCTACACCTTC. This encodes CASSLGQNYGYTF. The chain carries TRBV25-1 and TRBJ1-2, with D hard to call. Trimming cost V 5 bases and J 2 bases, with 9 bases left between them. Germline CDR1 is MGHDK and CDR2 is SYGVNS. This CDR3 has 13 residues.

The rearrangement links TRBV11-2 to TRBJ2-1, with TRBD2 identical over 8 bases. V shed 4 bases, J shed 4 bases, and the junction held 3 bases outside the gene matches. There are 14 residues in the CDR3. Looked up from germline, CDR1 is SGHAT and CDR2 is FQNNGV. The CDR3, as DNA: TGTGCCAGCAGCTCTTTAGCGGGGTACAATGAGCAGTTCTTC. Its protein product is CASSSLAGYNEQFF.

This clone was counted between two and nine times. This specimen includes other DNA sequences encoding the same CDR3. The V gene is TRBV5-1, the J gene TRBJ2-1, with 11 bases identical to TRBD2. V was pared by 4 bases and J by 9 bases, with 6 bases of the junction left unmatched. Germline V lookup: CDR1 SGHRS, CDR2 YFSETQ. This CDR3 comprises 14 residues. CDR3 DNA sequence: TGCGCCAGCAGCCCCGGGACTAGCGGACTTGAGCAGTTCTTC. It encodes CASSPGTSGLEQFF.

This clone was detected only once. The DNA for the CDR3 is TGTGCCAGCAGCTTAGAAGGCCGCGGGGAGCAGTTCTTC. Residues: CASSLEGRGEQFF. This rearrangement joins TRBV11-2 to TRBJ2-1, with D possibly matching TRBD2 (5 bases). The CDR3 has 13 residues. Germline CDR1 reads SGHAT; CDR2 reads FQNNGV. Trimming shortened V by 0 bases and J by 10 bases, and 10 bases separated the two germline ends.